Following are 18 T cell receptor beta chains from one sample sequenced in a study of T cells expressing NK-cell markers. TCRdb reworked the 5' RACE reads into one entry per CDR3 protein, no DNA. This listing includes about 550,000 distinct CDR3 sequences. The sequencing input was blood T cells: a sorted CD56 or NKG2C T cell subset, CD4+ or CD8+ T cells, or bulk PBMC T cells (not recorded which). These TCRs come from a man aged 18 to 35 in good health.

This rearrangement joins TRBV27 to TRBJ1-3; TCRdb names TRBD1, which stays unverified in the absence of DNA. CDR1 MNHEY and CDR2 SMNVEV come from the germline V gene (reference sequence). This CDR3 has 15 amino acids. The CDR3 here is CASSLTGSSGNTIYF.

The V and J genes are TRBV12-3 or TRBV12-4 and TRBJ2-3; as DNA is missing, the TRBD1 call by TCRdb cannot be tested. The CDR3 contains 15 residues. CDR3 sequence reads: CASSPSYRREDTQYF.

The chain combines TRBV4-2 with TRBJ1-6; the D call from TCRdb, TRBD1, cannot be confirmed without DNA. Germline CDR1 LGHNA, CDR2 YNFKEQ. The CDR3 covers 15 residues. CDR3: CASSQVQGNNSPLHF.

The chain carries TRBV9 and TRBJ2-7; no DNA is available, so the TRBD2 call from TCRdb remains unchecked. Germline CDR1 reads SGDLS; CDR2 reads YYNGEE. The CDR3 is made up of 17 amino acids. The CDR3 region is CASSGGGGGLAFNEQYF.

This rearrangement joins TRBV29-1 to TRBJ2-5; no DNA is available, so the TRBD1 call from TCRdb remains unchecked. The germline gives CDR1 SQVTM, CDR2 ANQGSEA. The CDR3 sequence is 15 residues long. This CDR3 reads CSVEESGGVQETQYF.

V usage is TRBV5-1 and J usage is TRBJ1-1. This CDR3 is 12 amino acids long. Per the germline V gene, CDR1 is SGHRS and CDR2 is YFSETQ. CDR3 region: CASSLAGLEAFF.

The chain carries TRBV20-1 and TRBJ1-2; the TCRdb call, TRBD1, lacks DNA for checking. The CDR3 sequence is 15 residues long. Germline V gives CDR1 DFQATT, CDR2 SNEGSKA (reference sequence). CDR3 amino acids: CSASSRDRDLYGYTF.

This chain links TRBV25-1 with TRBJ2-7; TCRdb returns TRBD1, unconfirmable since there is no DNA. The CDR3 is made up of 13 amino acids. Germline CDR1 MGHDK, CDR2 SYGVNS. CDR3 residues: CASSAGRGYEQYF.

The chain couples TRBV27 to TRBJ2-2; the D call of TRBD1 rests on TCRdb alone, since no DNA is present to check it. Germline V gene lookup returns CDR1 MNHEY and CDR2 SMNVEV (reference sequence). CDR3 length: 14 amino acids. This chain's CDR3 is CATPGQEHTGELFF.

The chain joins TRBV9 to TRBJ2-1; the D call from TCRdb, TRBD2, cannot be confirmed without DNA. Germline values: CDR1 SGDLS, CDR2 YYNGEE. The CDR3 is 15 amino acids. CDR3: CASSAPGLAQDEQFF.

This chain links TRBV5-1 with TRBJ2-1; TCRdb's D gene call, TRBD1, goes unchecked for lack of DNA. Germline assignment: CDR1 SGHRS and CDR2 YFSETQ. The CDR3 consists of 18 residues. The CDR3 reads CASSPPRTGPLGLNEQFF.

This chain uses TRBV27 with TRBJ2-7; without DNA, the TCRdb call of TRBD1 cannot be checked. Germline V gene data show CDR1 as MNHEY and CDR2 as SMNVEV (reference sequence). The CDR3 extends over 14 amino acids. CDR3 loop: CASSSYQYGGEQYF.

The genes are TRBV6-2 or TRBV6-3 and TRBJ2-3; the D call from TCRdb, TRBD2, cannot be confirmed without DNA. The length of the CDR3 is 19 residues. CDR1 MNHEY and CDR2 SVGEGT come from the germline V gene. CDR3 sequence: CASSYTPGTSGRNTDTQYF.

The chain carries TRBV6-6 and TRBJ2-3. The CDR3 spans 12 residues. CDR1 and CDR2 (germline): MNHNY, SVGAGI (reference sequence). CDR3 residues: CASKLAQDTQYF.

The chain carries TRBV28 and TRBJ2-2; TCRdb proposes TRBD1, but this gene call is untestable without DNA. This CDR3 contains 14 residues. Per the germline V gene, CDR1 is MDHEN and CDR2 is SYDVKM. The CDR3 protein is CASINSQGAGELFF.

The gene calls are TRBV4-3 and TRBJ2-1; TCRdb's assignment of TRBD2 cannot be checked, as there is no DNA. The length of the CDR3 is 16 residues. Germline V gene lookup returns CDR1 LGHNA and CDR2 YSLEER. The CDR3 loop reads CASSQDPSGLGNEQFF.

The rearrangement joins TRBV12-3 or TRBV12-4 to TRBJ2-4; TCRdb's D call, TRBD1, is unchecked because there is no DNA. This CDR3 has 15 amino acids. The CDR3 spells CASGMEGVGKNIQYF.

V and J are TRBV27 and TRBJ2-2; TCRdb names TRBD1, which stays unverified in the absence of DNA. The CDR3 covers 13 residues. Per germline, CDR1 MNHEY and CDR2 SMNVEV (reference sequence). The CDR3 protein is CASSLVPGGELFF.